The 20 T cell receptor beta chains in this list originate from one sample, sequenced in a study of cytomegalovirus exposure and HLA in healthy donors. The PCR used 60 Vbeta and 13 Jbeta primers. Profiled with immunoSEQ multiplex PCR; TCRdb holds only in-frame clones, not every one. This sample yields 84,000 or so clones, of which under 85% are seen a single time; approximately 3% belongs to the top ten. Sequencing used PBMCs. These receptors were collected from a man aged 25 to 40 in good health and CMV-seronegative.

J is TRBJ1-3 and V is TRBV6-6; D gene ambiguous. The ends were cut back, 3 bases at V and 0 bases at J, with 12 bases in the middle. The germline V gene has CDR1 MNHNY and CDR2 SVGAGI (reference sequence). This CDR3 is built from 16 residues. CDR3 protein: CASSYLSRSSGNTIYF. The CDR3 coding sequence is TGTGCCAGCAGTTATCTTTCCAGAAGCTCTGGAAACACCATATATTTT.

V is TRBV7-9 and J is TRBJ1-2; possibly TRBD1 for D (5 bases). This CDR3 is built from 16 residues. Germline V gene data show CDR1 as SEHNR and CDR2 as FQNEAQ (reference sequence). Trimming stripped 3 bases from V and 2 bases from J, with 16 bases between. The chain's CDR3 is CASSLEGRLINYGYTF. CDR3 nucleotide sequence: TGTGCCAGCAGCTTGGAGGGGCGGCTTATAAACTATGGCTACACCTTC.

This clone was seen a single time. The chain uses TRBV19 and TRBJ1-1; D is undetermined. Germline CDR1 LNHDA, CDR2 SQIVND (reference sequence). V was trimmed by 4 bases and J by 4 bases, leaving 10 bases between them. The CDR3 loop spans 13 amino acids. The CDR3 coding sequence is TGTGCCAGTAGTAGGAGCGAAGTCACTGAAGCTTTCTTT. Translating it yields CASSRSEVTEAFF.

This clone was seen once. The chain links TRBV19 to TRBJ1-1; D call uncertain. V shed 2 bases and J shed 1 base, with 5 bases lying between them. This CDR3 contains 13 residues. Germline V CDR1 and CDR2: LNHDA, SQIVND (reference sequence). The CDR3 region has the DNA TGTGCCAGTAGTATAAACTCGAACACTGAAGCTTTCTTT. This encodes CASSINSNTEAFF.

The gene calls are TRBV7-9 and TRBJ1-4; TRBD1 matches at 9 bases. The germline gives CDR1 SEHNR, CDR2 FQNEAQ (reference sequence). V was clipped by 3 bases and J by 8 bases; unmatched bases: 7. The CDR3 has 15 residues. CDR3 nucleotide sequence: TGTGCCAGCAGCTTCCCCGGTGGGACAGGGGAAAAACTGTTTTTT. This sequence encodes CASSFPGGTGEKLFF.

A few counts support this clone. V gene TRBV6-5 combines with J gene TRBJ1-1; D unclear. The V gene lost 5 bases and the J gene lost 3 bases, with 13 bases spanning the gap. The CDR3 is 14 amino acids. Per the germline V gene, CDR1 is MNHEY and CDR2 is SVGAGI. This CDR3 is CASSNGVRDTEAFF. DNA for the CDR3: TGTGCCAGCAGTAACGGGGTAAGAGACACTGAAGCTTTCTTT.

The V and J genes are TRBV5-1 and TRBJ2-7; 9 positions match TRBD2. Germline loops: CDR1 SGHRS, CDR2 YFSETQ. The CDR3 has 14 residues. V dropped 5 bases and J dropped 3; count of bases not matched to a gene: 6. Here the CDR3 reads CASRRISGGYEQYF. CDR3 bases: TGCGCCAGCAGGAGGATTAGCGGGGGCTACGAGCAGTACTTC.

The CDR3 coding sequence is TGTGCCATTCGGACAGGGGGAAATCAGCCCCAGCATTTT. Translation gives CAIRTGGNQPQHF. The gene calls are TRBV2 and TRBJ1-5, with 10 bases identical to TRBD1. Germline CDR1 is SNHLY and CDR2 is FYNNEI. With V trimmed by 10 bases and J by 4 bases, 4 bases remained unmatched. This CDR3 has 13 amino acids.

The chain uses TRBV6-1 and TRBJ2-2; D might be TRBD2 (5 bases). The CDR3 loop spans 15 amino acids. Germline values: CDR1 MNHNS, CDR2 SASEGT. Trimming pared 1 base from V and 2 bases from J, leaving 8 bases between. The CDR3 coding sequence is TGTGCCAGCAGTGAAGGGACTGTTAACACCGGGGAGCTGTTTTTT. It codes for CASSEGTVNTGELFF.

This sequence joins TRBV15 and TRBJ2-7; D call uncertain. CDR1 is LNHNV and CDR2 is YYDKDF in the germline V gene (reference sequence). This CDR3 contains 13 residues. V lost 0 bases, J lost 3 bases, and 6 bases lay in between. CDR3 DNA sequence: TGTGCCACCAGCAGAGAACAGAGCTACGAGCAGTACTTC. Encoded protein: CATSREQSYEQYF.

The V gene is TRBV30, the J gene TRBJ1-1, with 7 bases that match TRBD1. V lost 4 bases and J lost 2; bases outside the gene matches: 10. CDR1 and CDR2 from the germline V gene are GTSNPN and SVGIG (reference sequence). The CDR3 is made up of 15 amino acids. CDR3 region: CAWKVLDRLNTEAFF. The CDR3 DNA reads as TGTGCCTGGAAGGTTCTGGACAGGCTAAACACTGAAGCTTTCTTT.

The rearrangement joins TRBV19 to TRBJ1-2; no reliable D call. The CDR3 extends over 13 amino acids. Trimming pared 4 bases from V and 5 bases from J, leaving 11 bases between. CDR1 and CDR2 from the germline V gene are LNHDA and SQIVND (reference sequence). CDR3 nucleotide sequence: TGTGCCAGTAGTACTGAACGCGTTTATGGCTACACCTTC. Its translation: CASSTERVYGYTF.

This clone was picked up a small number of times. V gene TRBV28 combines with J gene TRBJ1-1; 8 bases are a match to TRBD1. Germline-derived CDR1 and CDR2 are MDHEN and SYDVKM. The V segment lost 5 bases and the J segment 1 base; nucleotides outside the gene matches: 6. This CDR3 comprises 15 residues. The CDR3 region is CASSAPGTGNTEAFF. CDR3 in DNA: TGTGCCAGCAGTGCTCCCGGGACAGGGAACACTGAAGCTTTCTTT.

There are a few counts of this clone. This chain joins TRBV25-1 and TRBJ1-1; 10 bases agree with TRBD1. V lost 8 bases, J lost 7 bases, and 7 bases stayed unmatched. This CDR3 is built from 13 residues. Germline V gives CDR1 MGHDK, CDR2 SYGVNS. CDR3 DNA sequence: TGTGCCAGCGCAATAGGGGACAGGGGTGAAGCTTTCTTT. Amino acids: CASAIGDRGEAFF.

The table lists this clone with a count of one. CDR3 coding DNA: TGTGCCAGCTTGCCGGGGACAGACTATGGCTACACCTTC. This sequence encodes CASLPGTDYGYTF. The rearrangement links TRBV18 to TRBJ1-2; TRBD1 agrees at 7 bases. Germline V lookup: CDR1 KGHSH, CDR2 LQKENI. J was trimmed by 3 bases and V by 7 bases; bases with no gene match: 5. The CDR3 runs 13 residues.

CDR3 sequence (DNA): TGTGCCAGCAGCTTAGACGGGGGGGCAGGAGAAAAACTGTTTTTT. Translated: CASSLDGGAGEKLFF. The chain is built from TRBV7-9 and TRBJ1-4; D might be TRBD1 (6 bases). This CDR3 is built from 15 residues. Trimming removed 1 base from V and 8 bases from J, with 14 bases in between. Germline V gives CDR1 SEHNR, CDR2 FQNEAQ (reference sequence).

There are a few counts of this clone. The gene calls are TRBV6-5 and TRBJ1-5, with 7 bases aligning to TRBD1. V was pared by 6 bases and J by 4 bases, with 3 bases of the junction left unmatched. The CDR3 runs 13 residues. Germline V CDR1 and CDR2: MNHEY, SVGAGI. CDR3 amino acids: CASRWDSNQPQHF. CDR3 nucleotide sequence: TGTGCCAGCAGGTGGGACAGTAATCAGCCCCAGCATTTT.

This clone has a handful of counts. The CDR3 spells CASSLDREANEKLFF. CDR3 DNA: TGCGCCAGCAGCCTGGACAGGGAAGCTAATGAAAAACTGTTTTTT. The chain has TRBV5-1 and TRBJ1-4, with 8 bases identical to TRBD1. J lost 3 bases, V lost 4 bases, and 5 bases had no gene match. This CDR3 spans 15 amino acids. Germline values: CDR1 SGHRS, CDR2 YFSETQ.

This rearrangement joins TRBV6-1 to TRBJ1-1; D gene uncertain. Germline V gives CDR1 MNHNS, CDR2 SASEGT. This CDR3 comprises 13 residues. V lost 4 bases and J lost 0, with 6 bases in between. The CDR3 reads CASSATVNTEAFF. The CDR3 DNA reads TGTGCCAGCAGTGCTACAGTGAACACTGAAGCTTTCTTT.

CDR3 coding DNA: TGTGCCAGCAGCTCCCCGGACAACCATTCACCCCTCCACTTT. This translates into CASSSPDNHSPLHF. The J gene is TRBJ1-6, the V gene TRBV5-5; maybe TRBD1 (5 bases). Germline lookup yields CDR1 SGHKS and CDR2 YYEKEE (reference sequence). V lost 3 bases, J lost 8 bases, and 12 bases lay in between. This CDR3 region has 14 residues.